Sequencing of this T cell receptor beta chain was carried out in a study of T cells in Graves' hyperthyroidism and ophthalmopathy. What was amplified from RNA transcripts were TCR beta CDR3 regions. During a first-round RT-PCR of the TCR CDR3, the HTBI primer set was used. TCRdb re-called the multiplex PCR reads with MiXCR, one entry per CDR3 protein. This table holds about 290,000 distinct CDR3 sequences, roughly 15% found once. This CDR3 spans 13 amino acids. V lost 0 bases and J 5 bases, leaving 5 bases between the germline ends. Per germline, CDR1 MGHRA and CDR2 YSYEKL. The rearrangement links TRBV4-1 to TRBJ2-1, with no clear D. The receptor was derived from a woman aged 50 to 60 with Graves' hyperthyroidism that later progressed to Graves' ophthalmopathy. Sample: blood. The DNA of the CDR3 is TGCGCCAGCAGCCAAGATGGCGACAATGAGCAGTTCTTC. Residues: CASSQDGDNEQFF.